The clone carrying this T cell receptor beta chain has a single count. Next came a second PCR, run for about 6 to 11 cycles, which used a sample-barcoded 5' primer along with a J-beta primer mix. TCRdb processed the 5' RACE reads anew with MiXCR; each CDR3 protein has one entry. The sample lists 600,000 to 900,000 distinct CDR3 sequences; 20% to 30% were seen once. The data stem from a study of blood T cells in healthy people across ages. The same sample was also used in a study of T cells of mothers and their children.

The material sequenced was blood. This TCR was recovered from a boy aged 5-17 years in good health.

CDR3 nucleotides: TGTGCCAGCAGTGAAGGATCAGGGCCTAACTATGGCTACACCTTC. Its protein product is CASSEGSGPNYGYTF. The rearrangement uses TRBV6-1 and TRBJ1-2; possibly TRBD1 for D (5 bases). There are 15 residues in the CDR3. V was pared by 1 base and J by 0 bases, with 9 bases between. Germline CDR1 is MNHNS and CDR2 is SASEGT.